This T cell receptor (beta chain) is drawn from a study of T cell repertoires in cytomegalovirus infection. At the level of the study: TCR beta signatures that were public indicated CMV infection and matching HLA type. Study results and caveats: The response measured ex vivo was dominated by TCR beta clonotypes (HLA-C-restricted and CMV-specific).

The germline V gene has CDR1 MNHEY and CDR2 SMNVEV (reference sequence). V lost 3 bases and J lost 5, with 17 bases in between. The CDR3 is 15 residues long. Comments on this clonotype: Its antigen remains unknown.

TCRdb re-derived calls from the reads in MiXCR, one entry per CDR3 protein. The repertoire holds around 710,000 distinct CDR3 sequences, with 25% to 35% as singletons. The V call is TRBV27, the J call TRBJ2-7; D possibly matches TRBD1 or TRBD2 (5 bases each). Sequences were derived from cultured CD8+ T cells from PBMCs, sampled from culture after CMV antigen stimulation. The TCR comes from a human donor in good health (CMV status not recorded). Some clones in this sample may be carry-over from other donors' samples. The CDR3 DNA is TGTGCCAGCAGTTTTCCCGGGGCGAAGTCTAACGAGCAGTACTTC. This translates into CASSFPGAKSNEQYF.